These 2 T cell receptor beta chains came from one sample sequenced in a study of neurological immune-mediated disorders. TCRdb itself ran the 5' RACE reads through MiXCR, one entry per CDR3 protein. The table has roughly 36,000 distinct CDR3 sequences, approximately 7.2% seen once; the top ten hold approximately 5.7%. Sample: CD4+ T cells from blood. These receptors all stem from a man aged 50 to 60 in good health.

This clonotype was detected a few times. J is TRBJ2-3 and V is TRBV15; 8 bases match TRBD2. CDR1 and CDR2 from the germline V gene are LNHNV and YYDKDF (reference sequence). Unmatched junction bases numbered 9, after V lost 1 base and J lost 3 bases. The CDR3 covers 17 residues. CDR3 sequence reads: CATSRAGGAILTDTQYF. CDR3 bases: TGTGCCACCAGCAGAGCGGGGGGGGCTATCCTAACAGATACGCAGTATTTT.

The sample holds many counts of this clonotype. The chain links TRBV7-8 to TRBJ2-7; 7 bases align to TRBD2. With V trimmed by 0 bases and J by 0 bases, 8 bases remained unmatched. Germline V gene data show CDR1 as SGHVS and CDR2 as FQNEAQ. The CDR3 has 17 amino acids. The CDR3 coding sequence is TGTGCCAGCAGCTTAGCGGCGGGAGTGTTCGGCTCCTACGAGCAGTACTTC. This gives the protein CASSLAAGVFGSYEQYF.